These T cell receptor beta chains were read from a single sample in a study of T cell clusters in autoimmune cytopenias. TCRdb re-called the multiplex PCR reads and gives one entry per CDR3 protein, without DNA. The sample has about 2,500 distinct CDR3 sequences; the top ten hold less than 75%. The sequenced sample was peripheral blood. All receptors come from a human donor with an autoimmune cytopenia or autoimmune hepatitis (not recorded which). CDR3s include the opening cysteine and the closing phenylalanine or tryptophan. The order of the fields is J gene, clone size, V gene, CDR3 protein. Size tells how often a clone was seen (once, few, many) or the class of an expanded clone, and some rows leave it out.

>TRBJ1-1|-|TRBV20-1
CSARDRGQRWNTEAFF
>TRBJ1-1|-|TRBV30
CAWTLATGRNTEAFF
>TRBJ2-6|medium-sized|TRBV15
CATSDSRGANVLTF
>TRBJ2-7|-|TRBV30
CAWSEGEWAYEQYF
>TRBJ2-5|-|TRBV6-6
CASRIQGKGETQYF
>TRBJ2-3|-|TRBV7-2
CASSLTRVGSGTQYF
>TRBJ2-1|medium-sized|TRBV11-1
CASKISSGLNEQFF
>TRBJ2-6|-|TRBV6-5
CASMRGSSGANVLTF
>TRBJ1-5|-|TRBV19
CASSIDGGRNQPQHF
>TRBJ2-4|medium-sized|TRBV6-5
CASSYRWSPTAKNIQYF
>TRBJ2-6|large|TRBV19
CASSKRRGGSGANVLTF
>TRBJ2-7|medium-sized|TRBV6-5
CASSYQRSGRSEQYF
>TRBJ2-7|large|TRBV29-1
CSVEGNGYEQYF
>TRBJ2-7|-|TRBV11-2
CASSHGQGSDEQYF
>TRBJ1-5|-|TRBV19
CASSAGTFPHQPQHF
>TRBJ2-5|-|TRBV5-4
CASSLVSGTGGETQYF
>TRBJ2-1|-|TRBV5-1
CASSRLKAEHSYNEQFF
>TRBJ2-6|-|TRBV19
CASSLRQGAAPGANVLTF
>TRBJ1-3|-|TRBV6-5
CASSQEGSSVYTIYF
>TRBJ2-1|large|TRBV29-1
CSVRLAGGNEQFF
>TRBJ1-2|-|TRBV29-1
CSVGSGTDGYTF
>TRBJ2-5|medium-sized|TRBV19
CASSNSGRALETQYF
>TRBJ1-2|-|TRBV27
CASSSPGDGYTF
>TRBJ1-5|-|TRBV19
CASSIDSTRPQHF
>TRBJ1-2|-|TRBV6-5
CASSDNYGYTF
>TRBJ1-4|medium-sized|TRBV19
CASSLAVYEKLFF
>TRBJ2-7|-|TRBV12-3/TRBV12-4
CASSIQGTYEQYF
>TRBJ2-1|-|TRBV27
CASSPGLATYNEQFF
>TRBJ1-4|medium-sized|TRBV30
CAWNIQGASEKLFF
>TRBJ2-1|-|TRBV6-5
CASRGTFSYNEQFF
>TRBJ1-4|medium-sized|TRBV29-1
CSAVGAATNEKLFF
>TRBJ2-7|-|TRBV6-2/TRBV6-3
CATIENGGQGVYEQYF
>TRBJ2-2|-|TRBV7-2
CASSSSGISRTGELFF
>TRBJ2-1|-|TRBV5-1
CASSLHGNEQFF
>TRBJ2-3|-|TRBV18
CASSVGYGTDTQYF
>TRBJ1-1|-|TRBV18
CASSHARVQNTEAFF
>TRBJ2-7|-|TRBV6-6
CASSTGQGSYEQYF
>TRBJ1-2|medium-sized|TRBV6-5
CASSLSLDLNYGYTF
>TRBJ2-5|-|TRBV5-6
CASSRPQETQYF
>TRBJ1-5|-|TRBV19
CASSMTGRSKNQPQHF
>TRBJ2-1|-|TRBV19
CASSDLGKRRGNEQFF
>TRBJ2-4|-|TRBV6-5
CASTDSGLAKNIQYF
>TRBJ2-4|-|TRBV5-4
CATNRDRVNIQYF
>TRBJ1-1|-|TRBV19
CASSLNRDSTEAFF
>TRBJ2-7|-|TRBV5-4
CASSATGRGYEQYF
>TRBJ1-1|medium-sized|TRBV19
CASSIGRSEAFF
>TRBJ2-1|-|TRBV24-1
CATSDLGTSGAGNEQFF
>TRBJ2-2|medium-sized|TRBV6-5
CASSRAFRQGGAELFF